This is a list of T cell receptor beta chains from one sample in a study of beta chain features in type 1 diabetes. TCRdb's table, derived via immunoSEQ multiplex PCR, lists solely in-frame clones and lacks some. The repertoire has more than 300,000 clones, roughly 12% of them found once; the top ten carry about 0.018%. Sequencing was performed on naive CD4+ T cells from blood. The receptors derive from a man younger than 35 in good health. Both conserved end residues are part of each CDR3. The D gene is left open where the match is weak. Not every row has a clone size; where given, it reads once, few, many or a size class.

clone_size,j_call,v_call,d_call,cdr3_nt,cdr3_aa
few,TRBJ1-2,TRBV5-4,.,TGTGCCAGCAGCTCACCGGCGGCTAACTATGGCTACACCTTC,CASSSPAANYGYTF
.,TRBJ2-5,TRBV18,TRBD2,TGTGCCAGCTCTCAGGGGACTAGCGGAAACCAAGAGACCCAGTACTTC,CASSQGTSGNQETQYF
.,TRBJ2-4,TRBV4-3,TRBD2,TGCGCCAGCAGCCAAGAAAAGGGGCCTAGCGGGAGGAAACTAAACATTCAGTACTTC,CASSQEKGPSGRKLNIQYF
.,TRBJ1-1,TRBV6-5,.,TGTGCCAGCGCGAGGAACACTGAAGCTTTCTTT,CASARNTEAFF
few,TRBJ2-1,TRBV7-3,TRBD1,TGTGCCAGCAGCTCCTTCGGACAGGGGCAACGCAATGAGCAGTTCTTC,CASSSFGQGQRNEQFF
.,TRBJ1-2,TRBV11-1,TRBD1,TGTGCCAGCAGCGAAAGACAGGGGACGCGGGGCTACACCTTC,CASSERQGTRGYTF
few,TRBJ1-6,TRBV30,.,TGTGCCTGGAGTAGCCGGGGGGGGGAACATAATTCACCCCTCCACTTT,CAWSSRGGEHNSPLHF
.,TRBJ1-6,TRBV13,.,TGTGCCAGCAGCTTTGGGCAGGCCGATTCACCCCTCCACTTT,CASSFGQADSPLHF
.,TRBJ2-1,TRBV7-2,TRBD2,TGTGCCAGCAGCTTATCTCGGACGGGACTAGGGGGTAATGAGCAGTTCTTC,CASSLSRTGLGGNEQFF
.,TRBJ1-2,TRBV5-6,TRBD1,TGTGCCAGCGGACACGGGACAGGTTTAGGGTATGGCTACACCTTC,CASGHGTGLGYGYTF
few,TRBJ2-5,TRBV7-3,TRBD1,TGTGCCAGCAGCTTAATGGCCAGGGGGTTCCAAGAGACCCAGTACTTC,CASSLMARGFQETQYF
.,TRBJ2-7,TRBV9,.,TGTGCCAGCAGCCCCTTGCAAACACCCTTCGAGCAGTACTTC,CASSPLQTPFEQYF
few,TRBJ2-1,TRBV27,TRBD1,TGTGCCAGCAATGGACAGGATTACAATGAGCAGTTCTTC,CASNGQDYNEQFF
.,TRBJ1-1,TRBV21-1,.,TGTGCCAGCTACGGGGGGGCGAAAACTGAAGCTTTCTTT,CASYGGAKTEAFF
.,TRBJ2-1,TRBV18,.,TGTGCCAGCTCACCGTACTCGAATGAGCAGTTCTTC,CASSPYSNEQFF
.,TRBJ2-1,TRBV5-1,TRBD2,TGCGCCAGCAGCCCTGGGACTAGGATACAATATGAGCAGTTCTTC,CASSPGTRIQYEQFF
few,TRBJ1-5,TRBV14,TRBD1,TGTGCCAGCAGCCGGGGACAGGGCAATCAGCCCCAGCATTTT,CASSRGQGNQPQHF
few,TRBJ1-3,TRBV28,.,TGTGCCAGCAGTCTTGATCAGGGGAACACCATATATTTT,CASSLDQGNTIYF
.,TRBJ1-2,TRBV12-5,TRBD1,TGTGCTAGTGGTGCCCAGGGGGGCGGCTATGGCTACACCTTC,CASGAQGGGYGYTF
few,TRBJ2-2,TRBV9,.,TGTGCCAGCAGCGTGTCCGGGACCGGGGAGCTGTTTTTT,CASSVSGTGELFF
few,TRBJ2-7,TRBV7-2,TRBD2,TGTGCCAGCAGCTTAGGCGGGAGCTCCGAGCAGTACTTC,CASSLGGSSEQYF
.,TRBJ2-7,TRBV28,TRBD2,TGTGCCAGCAGTTTGGGGTCTAGCGGGGCCTACGAGCAGTACTTC,CASSLGSSGAYEQYF
.,TRBJ2-7,TRBV29-1,.,TGCAGCGGGGTCGCGGGAAAGCAGTACTTC,CSGVAGKQYF
few,TRBJ2-6,TRBV19,.,TGTGCCAGTACCGTGGCTCCCGGGGGCTCTGGGGCCAACGTCCTGACTTTC,CASTVAPGGSGANVLTF
few,TRBJ1-1,TRBV18,.,TGTGCCAGCTCACCGGGGGCCCATGAAGCTTTCTTT,CASSPGAHEAFF
few,TRBJ2-5,TRBV6-1,TRBD2,TGTGCCAGCAGTGAAACGGGGACTAGCAAAGAGACCCAGTACTTC,CASSETGTSKETQYF
few,TRBJ2-7,TRBV18,.,TGTGCCAGCTTTCCGACGACAGACTCCTACGAGCAGTACTTC,CASFPTTDSYEQYF
.,TRBJ2-3,TRBV2,TRBD2,TGTGCCAGCAGGCGGACGACTAGCGGATACACAGATACGCAGTATTTT,CASRRTTSGYTDTQYF
.,TRBJ2-5,TRBV9,TRBD2,TGTGCCAGCAGCGTAGGAGTAGCGGGGCTGGAGACCCAGTACTTC,CASSVGVAGLETQYF
.,TRBJ2-7,TRBV7-2,TRBD2,TGTGCCAGCAGCTTAACTAGCGGGACAAAAGAGCAGTACTTC,CASSLTSGTKEQYF
.,TRBJ2-3,TRBV7-2,TRBD1,TGTGCCAGCAGCTTAGAGGGGACAGCTAGCACAGATACGCAGTATTTT,CASSLEGTASTDTQYF
few,TRBJ2-7,TRBV2,TRBD1,TGTGCCAGCAGTGACAGGACAGGGGTCTCCGAGCAGTACTTC,CASSDRTGVSEQYF
.,TRBJ2-7,TRBV7-2,.,TGTGCCAGCAGCTTAGCGTACAGTACCTCCTACGAGCAGTACTTC,CASSLAYSTSYEQYF
few,TRBJ2-5,TRBV18,TRBD1,TGTGCCAGCTCAGCGGGACAGGGGACTCGTGAGACCCAGTACTTC,CASSAGQGTRETQYF
few,TRBJ1-1,TRBV5-4,TRBD1,TGTGCCAGCAGCGGAACAGGGGCTTCGAACACTGAAGCTTTCTTT,CASSGTGASNTEAFF
few,TRBJ1-1,TRBV5-4,.,TGTGCCAGCAGCCGACAGGCAATGAACACTGAAGCTTTCTTT,CASSRQAMNTEAFF